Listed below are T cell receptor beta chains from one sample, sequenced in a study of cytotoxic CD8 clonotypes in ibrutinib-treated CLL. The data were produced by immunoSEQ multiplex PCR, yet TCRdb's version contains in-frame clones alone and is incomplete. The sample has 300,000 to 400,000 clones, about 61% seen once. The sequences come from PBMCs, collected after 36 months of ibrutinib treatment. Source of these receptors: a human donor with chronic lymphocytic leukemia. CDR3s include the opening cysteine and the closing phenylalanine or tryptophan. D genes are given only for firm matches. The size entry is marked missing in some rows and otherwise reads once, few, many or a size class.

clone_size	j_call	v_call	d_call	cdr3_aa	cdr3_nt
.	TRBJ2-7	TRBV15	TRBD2	CATEGTSGYEQYF	TGTGCCACCGAGGGGACTAGCGGCTACGAGCAGTACTTC
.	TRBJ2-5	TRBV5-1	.	CASSLRPAVPGAQYF	TGCGCCAGCAGCTTGAGGCCCGCGGTCCCCGGGGCCCAGTACTTC
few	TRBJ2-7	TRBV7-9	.	CASSLAPNRPSEQYF	TGTGCCAGCAGCTTAGCTCCTAACCGCCCCAGCGAGCAGTACTTC
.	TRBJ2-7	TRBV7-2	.	CASSLGPGFVEQYF	TGTGCCAGCAGCTTAGGTCCAGGGTTCGTCGAGCAGTACTTC
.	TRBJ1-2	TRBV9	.	CASSPTNYGYTF	TGTGCCAGCAGCCCAACTAACTATGGCTACACCTTC
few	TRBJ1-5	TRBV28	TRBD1	CASSQAYRGHSNQPQHF	TGTGCCAGCAGCCAGGCTTACAGGGGGCATAGCAATCAGCCCCAGCATTTT
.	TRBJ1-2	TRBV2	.	CASALDSYGYTF	TGTGCCAGCGCCCTCGACAGTTATGGCTACACCTTC
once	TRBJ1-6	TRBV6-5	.	CASSYRGDSPLHF	TGTGCCAGCAGTTACAGGGGAGATTCACCCCTCCACTTT
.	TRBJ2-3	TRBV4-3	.	CASSQATTPADTQYF	TGCGCCAGCAGCCAAGCCACAACGCCCGCAGATACGCAGTATTTT
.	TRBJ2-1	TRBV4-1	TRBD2	CASSQVPSGLTDEQFF	TGCGCCAGCAGCCAAGTGCCTAGCGGGCTGACGGATGAGCAGTTCTTC